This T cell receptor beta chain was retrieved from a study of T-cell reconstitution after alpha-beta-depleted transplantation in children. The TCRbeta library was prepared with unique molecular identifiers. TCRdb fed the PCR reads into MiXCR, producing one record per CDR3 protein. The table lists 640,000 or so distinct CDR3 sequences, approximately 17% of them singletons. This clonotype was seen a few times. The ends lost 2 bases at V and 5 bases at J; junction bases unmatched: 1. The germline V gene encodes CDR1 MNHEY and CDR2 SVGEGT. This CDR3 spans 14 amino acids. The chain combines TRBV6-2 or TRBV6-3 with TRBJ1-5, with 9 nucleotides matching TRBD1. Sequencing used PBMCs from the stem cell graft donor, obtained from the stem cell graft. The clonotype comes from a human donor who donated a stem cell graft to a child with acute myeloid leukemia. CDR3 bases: TGTGCCAGCAGTTACCGGGACAGGGATCAGCCCCAGCATTTT. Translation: CASSYRDRDQPQHF.